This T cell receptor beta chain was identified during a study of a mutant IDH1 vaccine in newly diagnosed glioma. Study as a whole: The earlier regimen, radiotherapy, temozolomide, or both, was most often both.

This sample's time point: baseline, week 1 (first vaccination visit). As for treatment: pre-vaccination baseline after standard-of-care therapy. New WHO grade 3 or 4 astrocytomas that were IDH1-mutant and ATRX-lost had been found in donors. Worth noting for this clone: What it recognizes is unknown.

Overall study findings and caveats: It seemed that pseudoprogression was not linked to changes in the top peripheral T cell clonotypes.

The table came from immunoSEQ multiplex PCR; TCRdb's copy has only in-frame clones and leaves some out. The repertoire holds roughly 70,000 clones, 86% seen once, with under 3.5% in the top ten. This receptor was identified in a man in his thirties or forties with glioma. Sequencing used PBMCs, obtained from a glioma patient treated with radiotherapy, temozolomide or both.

The CDR3 region is CASTDRGRVEAFF. The CDR3 region has the DNA TGTGCCAGCACCGACAGGGGGCGCGTTGAAGCTTTCTTT. This sequence joins TRBV6-6 and TRBJ1-1; 10 bases map to TRBD1. Germline values: CDR1 MNHNY, CDR2 SVGAGI (reference sequence). The J segment lost 7 bases and the V segment lost 7 bases, leaving 6 bases of the junction unmatched. This CDR3 is built from 13 residues.